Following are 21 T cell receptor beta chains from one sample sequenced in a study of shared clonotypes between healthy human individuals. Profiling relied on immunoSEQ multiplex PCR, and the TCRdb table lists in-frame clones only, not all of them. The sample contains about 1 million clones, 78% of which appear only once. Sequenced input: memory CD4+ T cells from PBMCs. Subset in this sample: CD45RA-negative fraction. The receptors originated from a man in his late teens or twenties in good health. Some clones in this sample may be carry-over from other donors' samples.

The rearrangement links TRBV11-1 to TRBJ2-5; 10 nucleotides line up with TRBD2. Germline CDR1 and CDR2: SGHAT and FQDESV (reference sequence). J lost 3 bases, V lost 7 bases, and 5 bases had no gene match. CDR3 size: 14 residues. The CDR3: CASMNSGREETQYF. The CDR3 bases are TGTGCCAGCATGAACAGCGGGAGGGAAGAGACCCAGTACTTC.

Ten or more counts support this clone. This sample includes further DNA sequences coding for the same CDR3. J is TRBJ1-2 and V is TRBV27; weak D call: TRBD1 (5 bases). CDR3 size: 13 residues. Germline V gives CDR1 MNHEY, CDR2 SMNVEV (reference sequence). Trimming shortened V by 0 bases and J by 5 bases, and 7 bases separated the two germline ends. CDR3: CASSLSRTYGYTF. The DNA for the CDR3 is TGTGCCAGCAGTTTATCCCGGACATATGGCTACACCTTC.

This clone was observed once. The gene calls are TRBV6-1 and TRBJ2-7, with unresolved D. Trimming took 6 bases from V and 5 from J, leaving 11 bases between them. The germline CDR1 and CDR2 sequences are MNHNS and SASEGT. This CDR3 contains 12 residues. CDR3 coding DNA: TGTGCCAGCAGGGTTCCTGTTAACGAGCAGTACTTC. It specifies CASRVPVNEQYF.

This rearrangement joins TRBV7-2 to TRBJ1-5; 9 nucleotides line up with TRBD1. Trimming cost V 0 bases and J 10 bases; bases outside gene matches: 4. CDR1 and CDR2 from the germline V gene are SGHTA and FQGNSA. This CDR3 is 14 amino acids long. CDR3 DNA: TGTGCCAGCAGCTTAGCCGGGACAGGGTCCCCCCAGCATTTT. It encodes CASSLAGTGSPQHF. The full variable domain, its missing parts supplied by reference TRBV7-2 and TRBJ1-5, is GAGVSQSPSNKVTEKGKDVELRCDPISGHTALYWYRQSLGQGLEFLIYFQGNSAPDKSGLPSDRFSAERTGGSVSTLTIQRTQQEDSAVYLCASSLAGTGSPQHFGDGTRLSIL.

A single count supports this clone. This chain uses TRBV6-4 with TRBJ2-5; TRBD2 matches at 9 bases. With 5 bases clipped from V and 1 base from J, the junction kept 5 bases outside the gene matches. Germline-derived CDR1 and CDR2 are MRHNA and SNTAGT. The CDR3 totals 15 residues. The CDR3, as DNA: TGTGCCAGCAGTCCTAGCGGGACGTCCCAAGAGACCCAGTACTTC. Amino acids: CASSPSGTSQETQYF.

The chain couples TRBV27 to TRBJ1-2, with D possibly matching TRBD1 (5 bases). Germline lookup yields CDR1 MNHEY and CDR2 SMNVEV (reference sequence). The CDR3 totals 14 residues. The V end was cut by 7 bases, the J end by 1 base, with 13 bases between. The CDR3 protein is CASKRLGDNYGYTF. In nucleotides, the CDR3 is TGTGCCAGCAAAAGGCTAGGGGATAACTATGGCTACACCTTC.

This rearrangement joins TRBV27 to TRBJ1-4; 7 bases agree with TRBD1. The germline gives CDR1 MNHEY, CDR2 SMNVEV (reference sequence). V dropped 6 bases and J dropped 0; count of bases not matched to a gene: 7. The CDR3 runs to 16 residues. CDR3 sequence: CASSSLGTATNEKLFF. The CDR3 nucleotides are TGTGCCAGCAGCTCACTCGGGACAGCAACTAATGAAAAACTGTTTTTT.

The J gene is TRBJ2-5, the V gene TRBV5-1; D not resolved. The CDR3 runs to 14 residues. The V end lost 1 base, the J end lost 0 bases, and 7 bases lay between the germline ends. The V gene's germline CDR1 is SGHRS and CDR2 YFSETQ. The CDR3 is CASSLTANQETQYF. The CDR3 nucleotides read TGCGCCAGCAGCTTGACAGCGAACCAAGAGACCCAGTACTTC.

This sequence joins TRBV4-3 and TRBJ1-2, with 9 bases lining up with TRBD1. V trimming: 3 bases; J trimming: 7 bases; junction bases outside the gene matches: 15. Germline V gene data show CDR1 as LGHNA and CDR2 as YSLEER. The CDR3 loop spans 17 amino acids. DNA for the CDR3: TGCGCCAGCAGCCAGGCCCCCAGGGGGACAGGGCGCAGTGGCTACACCTTC. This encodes CASSQAPRGTGRSGYTF.

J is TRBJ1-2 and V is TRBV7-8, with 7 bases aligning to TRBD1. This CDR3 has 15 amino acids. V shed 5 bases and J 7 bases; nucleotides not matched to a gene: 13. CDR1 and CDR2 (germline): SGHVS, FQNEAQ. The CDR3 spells CASSPGQTLGGGYTF. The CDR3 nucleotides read TGTGCCAGCAGCCCGGGACAGACGCTGGGCGGTGGCTACACCTTC. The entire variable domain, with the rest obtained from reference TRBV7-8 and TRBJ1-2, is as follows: GAGVSQSPRYKVAKRGQDVALRCDPISGHVSLFWYQQALGQGPEFLTYFQNEAQLDKSGLPSDRFFAERPEGSVSTLKIQRTQQEDSAVYLCASSPGQTLGGGYTFGSGTRLTVV.

CDR3 in amino acids: CASRLGAGTGTYEQYF. The CDR3 region has the DNA TGTGCCAGCAGACTCGGGGCCGGGACAGGGACCTACGAGCAGTACTTC. The chain couples TRBV6-6 to TRBJ2-7, with 9 bases aligning to TRBD1. This CDR3 is built from 16 residues. V lost 6 bases, J lost 2 bases, and 11 bases stayed unmatched. Germline lookup yields CDR1 MNHNY and CDR2 SVGAGI (reference sequence).

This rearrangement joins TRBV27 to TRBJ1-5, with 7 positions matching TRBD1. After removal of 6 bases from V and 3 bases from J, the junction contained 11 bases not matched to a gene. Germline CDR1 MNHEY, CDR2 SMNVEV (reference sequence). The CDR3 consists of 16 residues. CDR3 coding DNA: TGTGCCAGCAGGACTAAGAAAACAGGGGACAATCAGCCCCAGCATTTT. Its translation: CASRTKKTGDNQPQHF.

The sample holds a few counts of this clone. For the CDR3, the DNA is TGTGCCAGCACCCCTTACAGGGGACGTAGCAATCAGCCCCAGCATTTT. This sequence encodes CASTPYRGRSNQPQHF. J is TRBJ1-5 and V is TRBV6-6; 7 nucleotides match TRBD1. This CDR3 is 16 amino acids long. Germline-derived CDR1 and CDR2 are MNHNY and SVGAGI (reference sequence). V was pared by 7 bases and J by 0 bases, with 9 bases of the junction left unmatched.

The CDR3 loop reads CSVGRQGAYGYTF. The DNA of the CDR3 is TGCAGCGTAGGACGACAGGGTGCCTATGGCTACACCTTC. This chain uses TRBV29-1 with TRBJ1-2; 7 bases are shared with TRBD1. Per germline, CDR1 SQVTM and CDR2 ANQGSEA. With 6 bases clipped from V and 4 bases from J, the junction kept 8 bases outside the gene matches. The length of the CDR3 is 13 residues.

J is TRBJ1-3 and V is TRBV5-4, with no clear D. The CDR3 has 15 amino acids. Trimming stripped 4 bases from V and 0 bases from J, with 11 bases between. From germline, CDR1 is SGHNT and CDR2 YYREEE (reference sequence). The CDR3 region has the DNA TGTGCCAGCAGCCTCTTACCCACCTCTGGAAACACCATATATTTT. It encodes CASSLLPTSGNTIYF.

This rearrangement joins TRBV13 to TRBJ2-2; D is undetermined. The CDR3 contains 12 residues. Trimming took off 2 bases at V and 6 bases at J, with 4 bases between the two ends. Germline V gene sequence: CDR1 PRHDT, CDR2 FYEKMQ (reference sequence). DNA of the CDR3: TGTGCCAGCAGCTTATTACCCGGGGAGCTGTTTTTT. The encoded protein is CASSLLPGELFF.

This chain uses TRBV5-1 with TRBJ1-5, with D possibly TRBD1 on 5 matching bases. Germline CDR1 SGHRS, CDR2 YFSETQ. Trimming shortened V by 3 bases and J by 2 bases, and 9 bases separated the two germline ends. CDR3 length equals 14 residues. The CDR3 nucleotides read TGCGCCAGCAGCTCCATGGGGGGCAATCAGCCCCAGCATTTT. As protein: CASSSMGGNQPQHF.

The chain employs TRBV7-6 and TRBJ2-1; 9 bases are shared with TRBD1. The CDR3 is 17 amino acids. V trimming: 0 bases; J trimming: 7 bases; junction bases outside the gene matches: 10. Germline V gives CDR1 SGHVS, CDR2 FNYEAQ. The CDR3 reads CASSLAPIGQGSNEQFF. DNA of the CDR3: TGTGCCAGCAGCTTAGCGCCTATTGGACAGGGGAGTAATGAGCAGTTCTTC.

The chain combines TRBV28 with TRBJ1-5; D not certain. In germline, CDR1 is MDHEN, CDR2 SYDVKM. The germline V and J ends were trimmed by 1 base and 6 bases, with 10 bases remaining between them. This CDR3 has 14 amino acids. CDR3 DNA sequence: TGTGCCAGCAGTTTATCGGCCCTCGGTCAGCCCCAGCATTTT. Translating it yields CASSLSALGQPQHF.

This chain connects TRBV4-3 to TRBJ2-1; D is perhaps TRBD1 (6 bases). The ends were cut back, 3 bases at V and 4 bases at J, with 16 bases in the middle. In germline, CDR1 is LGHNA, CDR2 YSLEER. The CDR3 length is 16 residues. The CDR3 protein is CASSHEQGLEYNEQFF. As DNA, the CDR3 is TGCGCCAGCAGCCATGAACAGGGATTGGAGTACAATGAGCAGTTCTTC.

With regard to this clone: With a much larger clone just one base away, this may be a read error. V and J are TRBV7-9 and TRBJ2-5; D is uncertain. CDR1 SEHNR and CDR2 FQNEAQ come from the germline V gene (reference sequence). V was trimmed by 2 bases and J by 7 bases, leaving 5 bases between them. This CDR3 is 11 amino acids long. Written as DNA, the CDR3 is TGTGCCAGCAGCTTAAGAGGGACCCAGTACTTC. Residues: CASSLRGTQYF.